These 28 T cell receptor beta chains were sequenced from one sample in a study of T cell responses to AZD1222 COVID-19 vaccine. The method was immunoSEQ multiplex PCR; TCRdb's version includes in-frame clones alone and lacks a portion of them. The sample lists roughly 140,000 clones; 88% were seen once. Sequenced here: peripheral blood, sampled on day 0 of MenACWY control vaccination. These TCRs come from an adult in good health.

The V gene is TRBV6-4, the J gene TRBJ2-7; no definite D call. The germline V gene has CDR1 MRHNA and CDR2 SNTAGT. Trimming removed 2 bases from V and 6 bases from J, with 8 bases in between. The CDR3 runs to 12 residues. The CDR3 sequence is CASSDRYGEQYF. The CDR3 nucleotides are TGTGCCAGCAGTGACAGATACGGCGAGCAGTACTTC.

The chain joins TRBV2 to TRBJ1-5, with D tentatively TRBD1 (5 bases). Trimming cost V 4 bases and J 3 bases, with 13 bases left between them. The length of the CDR3 is 15 residues. Germline loops: CDR1 SNHLY, CDR2 FYNNEI. The CDR3 sequence is CASSGHGGANQPQHF. DNA for the CDR3: TGTGCCAGCAGTGGTCACGGCGGGGCCAATCAGCCCCAGCATTTT.

The chain has TRBV2 and TRBJ2-7, with unresolved D. CDR1 and CDR2 from the germline V gene are SNHLY and FYNNEI. V dropped 1 base and J dropped 5 bases, with 6 bases sitting between them. CDR3 length: 12 residues. In DNA form, the CDR3 reads TGTGCCAGCAGTGAAGGGGTCGACGAGCAGTACTTC. As protein: CASSEGVDEQYF.

The chain recombines TRBV18 with TRBJ1-5; D remains ambiguous. Per germline, CDR1 KGHSH and CDR2 LQKENI. This CDR3 has 13 amino acids. The V end lost 1 base, the J end lost 0 bases, and 1 base lay between the germline ends. The CDR3 loop is CASSPRSNQPQHF. The CDR3 DNA follows: TGTGCCAGCTCACCACGTAGCAATCAGCCCCAGCATTTT. Using reference TRBV18 and TRBJ1-5 for the parts outside the CDR3, the full variable domain is NAGVMQNPRHLVRRRGQEARLRCSPMKGHSHVYWYRQLPEEGLKFMVYLQKENIIDESGMPKERFSAEFPKEGPSILRIQQVVRGDSAAYFCASSPRSNQPQHFGDGTRLSIL.

The chain couples TRBV5-1 to TRBJ2-5; D remains ambiguous. The CDR3 covers 11 residues. CDR1 and CDR2 from the germline V gene are SGHRS and YFSETQ. V lost 1 base and J lost 7, with 5 bases in between. Here the CDR3 reads CASSLSTTQYF. The CDR3 coding sequence is TGCGCCAGCAGCTTGAGTACGACCCAGTACTTC.

This clone was seen just once. The J gene is TRBJ1-1, the V gene TRBV11-3; D is ambiguous. The CDR3 sequence is 12 residues long. With 5 bases removed from V and 8 bases from J, the gap between germline ends came to 12 bases. Germline V lookup: CDR1 SGHNT, CDR2 YENEEA. The CDR3, as DNA: TGTGCCAGCAGCCTGGACCCAGAAGAAGCTTTCTTT. Its translation: CASSLDPEEAFF.

This clone came up a few times. The J gene is TRBJ1-1, the V gene TRBV5-1, with D possibly matching TRBD1 (6 bases). Trimming took 0 bases from V and 1 from J, leaving 10 bases between them. Germline loops: CDR1 SGHRS, CDR2 YFSETQ. The CDR3 consists of 15 residues. This CDR3 is CASSLVPQGNTEAFF. Written as DNA, the CDR3 is TGCGCCAGCAGCTTGGTGCCACAGGGGAACACTGAAGCTTTCTTT.

The chain links TRBV2 to TRBJ2-7, with D perhaps matching TRBD1 (6 bases). Germline V gives CDR1 SNHLY, CDR2 FYNNEI. The V end lost 7 bases, the J end lost 0 bases, and 10 bases lay between the germline ends. This CDR3 is 13 amino acids long. The CDR3: CASTDRNSYEQYF. The CDR3 DNA follows: TGTGCCAGCACGGACAGAAACTCCTACGAGCAGTACTTC.

The J gene is TRBJ2-3, the V gene TRBV5-6, with D possibly being TRBD1 (6 bases). Trimming stripped 0 bases from V and 4 bases from J, with 9 bases between. Germline CDR1 reads SGHDT; CDR2 reads YYEEEE. The CDR3 sequence is 14 residues long. CDR3 loop: CASSLAAGADTQYF. CDR3 sequence (DNA): TGTGCCAGCAGCTTGGCCGCAGGGGCAGATACGCAGTATTTT.

The chain recombines TRBV7-8 with TRBJ1-1; no reliable D call. V was shortened by 1 base and J by 11 bases, with 17 bases between the two germline ends. This CDR3 has 14 residues. Germline CDR1 reads SGHVS; CDR2 reads FQNEAQ. The CDR3 bases are TGTGCCAGCAGCTTAGTACCCAGCCGTGGTGGCGCTTTCTTT. Translation gives CASSLVPSRGGAFF.

The V gene is TRBV28, the J gene TRBJ2-3, with 10 bases identical to TRBD2. Per germline, CDR1 MDHEN and CDR2 SYDVKM. The V segment lost 6 bases and the J segment 2 bases; nucleotides outside the gene matches: 5. The CDR3 covers 15 residues. This CDR3 is CASSRTSGLTDTQYF. In DNA form, the CDR3 reads TGTGCCAGCAGCCGGACTAGCGGACTCACAGATACGCAGTATTTT.

The chain has TRBV12-3 or TRBV12-4 and TRBJ1-1; maybe TRBD1 (5 bases). Trimming stripped 5 bases from V and 5 bases from J, with 12 bases between. The CDR3 is 13 amino acids. The CDR3 coding sequence is TGTGCCAGCAGTACCCAGGGTGGGACTGAAGCTTTCTTT. It encodes CASSTQGGTEAFF.

The genes are TRBV27 and TRBJ1-2; 9 nucleotides align to TRBD1. Trimming removed 0 bases from V and 7 bases from J; junction bases left unmatched: 9. CDR1 MNHEY and CDR2 SMNVEV come from the germline V gene (reference sequence). The CDR3 runs to 16 residues. The CDR3 coding sequence is TGTGCCAGCAGTTTATCAATATCGGGGACAGGGCTTGGCTACACCTTC. Translated: CASSLSISGTGLGYTF.

The gene calls are TRBV7-2 and TRBJ1-6; no firm D call. V shed 5 bases and J shed 6 bases, with 14 bases lying between them. This CDR3 spans 15 amino acids. Germline V gene lookup returns CDR1 SGHTA and CDR2 FQGNSA. CDR3 protein: CASSPNRGGNSPLHF. The CDR3 DNA follows: TGTGCCAGCAGCCCGAATCGGGGAGGTAATTCACCCCTCCACTTT.

This clone was detected ten times or more. V is TRBV4-1 and J is TRBJ1-5, with D possibly matching TRBD1 (6 bases). Between the trimmed V and J ends, which lost 3 bases and 13 bases, there was a span of 13 bases. The CDR3 runs 12 residues. Per germline, CDR1 MGHRA and CDR2 YSYEKL. CDR3 nucleotide sequence: TGCGCCAGCAGCCACCTCGGGGGGCCTCAGCATTTT. Translating it yields CASSHLGGPQHF.

The chain joins TRBV6-2 or TRBV6-3 to TRBJ2-5, with 9 bases matching TRBD1. In germline, CDR1 is MNHEY, CDR2 SVGEGT. There are 16 residues in the CDR3. V dropped 5 bases and J dropped 3; count of bases not matched to a gene: 10. As DNA, the CDR3 is TGTGCCAGCAGTCGGACGCCGGGACAGGGAAAAGAGACCCAGTACTTC. Its protein is CASSRTPGQGKETQYF.

DNA of the CDR3: TGTGCCAGCAGTGGGGTAGGCGCGGTCGATCAGCCCCAGCATTTT. This sequence encodes CASSGVGAVDQPQHF. V is TRBV2 and J is TRBJ1-5; D unresolved. Looked up from germline, CDR1 is SNHLY and CDR2 is FYNNEI. This CDR3 spans 15 amino acids. Between the trimmed V and J ends, which lost 4 bases and 5 bases, there was a span of 15 bases.

This chain links TRBV12-3 or TRBV12-4 with TRBJ1-1; D not certain. CDR3 length: 12 amino acids. The V end lost 3 bases, the J end lost 7 bases, and 9 bases lay between the germline ends. CDR3 bases: TGTGCCAGCAGTTTTATGGGCCTTGAAGCTTTCTTT. It translates to CASSFMGLEAFF.

The rearrangement uses TRBV3-1 (or the pseudogene TRBV3-2) and TRBJ2-4; D tentatively fits TRBD1 or TRBD2 (5 bases each). V was clipped by 1 base and J by 1 base, with 8 bases between them. This CDR3 region has 15 residues. Germline CDR1 LGHDT, CDR2 YNNKEL (reference sequence). CDR3 in amino acids: CASSQGGGAKNIQYF. The CDR3 region has the DNA TGTGCCAGCAGCCAAGGTGGGGGTGCCAAAAACATTCAGTACTTC.

The rearrangement uses TRBV5-4 and TRBJ2-3, with 15 bases matching TRBD2. With V trimmed by 6 bases and J by 5 bases, 7 bases remained unmatched. The CDR3 extends over 16 amino acids. The germline V gene encodes CDR1 SGHNT and CDR2 YYREEE (reference sequence). Here the CDR3 DNA reads TGTGCCAGCAAAGAGGGACTAGCGGGGGGACGAGATACGCAGTATTTT. Its translation: CASKEGLAGGRDTQYF.

The gene calls are TRBV20-1 and TRBJ2-5; D remains ambiguous. The CDR3 is made up of 13 amino acids. Per the germline V gene, CDR1 is DFQATT and CDR2 is SNEGSKA (reference sequence). V was cut by 8 bases and J by 4 bases, with 17 bases left in between. CDR3 residues: CSPSGRTGETQYF. As DNA, the CDR3 is TGCAGTCCCAGTGGACGAACGGGAGAGACCCAGTACTTC.

The chain combines TRBV29-1 with TRBJ2-2; 9 bases are a match to TRBD1. J was trimmed by 6 bases and V by 6 bases; bases with no gene match: 11. The CDR3 consists of 15 residues. The germline V gene has CDR1 SQVTM and CDR2 ANQGSEA. The CDR3 spells CSVGWGQGSAGELFF. The CDR3 DNA reads as TGCAGCGTCGGGTGGGGACAGGGTAGTGCCGGGGAGCTGTTTTTT.

The genes are TRBV7-6 and TRBJ2-1, with 8 bases matching TRBD2. This CDR3 contains 16 residues. Germline CDR1 and CDR2: SGHVS and FNYEAQ. V dropped 6 bases and J dropped 0; count of bases not matched to a gene: 7. The CDR3 reads CASSLISGVSYNEQFF. CDR3 coding DNA: TGTGCCAGCAGTTTAATTAGCGGGGTCTCCTACAATGAGCAGTTCTTC.

The J gene is TRBJ2-7, the V gene TRBV21-1; the table's D call, TRBD1, has no DNA check behind it. TRBV21-1 is described as a pseudogene. The CDR3 is 18 residues long. CDR3: CASSSALASRQGSHEQYF. DNA of the CDR3: TGTGCCAGCAGCAGTGCCCTTGCCTCACGACAGGGGAGCCACGAGCAGTACTTC.

The chain links TRBV4-1 to TRBJ2-7; D gene uncertain. V shed 2 bases and J shed 11 bases, with 19 bases lying between them. The CDR3 sequence is 14 residues long. In germline, CDR1 is MGHRA, CDR2 YSYEKL. The CDR3 here is CASSQLVGQEIKYF. The DNA for the CDR3 is TGCGCCAGCAGCCAACTCGTAGGGCAGGAGATTAAGTACTTC.

This chain connects TRBV11-3 to TRBJ1-2, with D unresolved. Trimming took off 5 bases at V and 6 bases at J, with 19 bases between the two ends. The CDR3 is 15 amino acids. Per the germline V gene, CDR1 is SGHNT and CDR2 is YENEEA. The CDR3 DNA is TGTGCCAGCAGCCACGCCCGTGCCCGGGGTGATGGCTACACCTTC. It translates to CASSHARARGDGYTF.

This clone was seen only once. The chain links TRBV18 to TRBJ1-2, with 8 bases aligning to TRBD1. V was pared by 6 bases and J by 0 bases, with 6 bases of the junction left unmatched. Germline CDR1 is KGHSH and CDR2 is LQKENI. This CDR3 has 15 amino acids. In DNA form, the CDR3 reads TGTGCCAGCTCTACCGGGACAGGAGCTAACTATGGCTACACCTTC. It yields the protein CASSTGTGANYGYTF.

This chain links TRBV30 with TRBJ2-2, with D tentatively TRBD1 (5 bases). The CDR3 length is 15 residues. Germline values: CDR1 GTSNPN, CDR2 SVGIG (reference sequence). V lost 0 bases and J 5 bases, leaving 13 bases between the germline ends. The chain's CDR3 is CAWSVGPRDTGELFF. The CDR3 DNA sequence: TGTGCCTGGAGTGTAGGGCCCAGGGATACCGGGGAGCTGTTTTTT.